The clone carrying this T cell receptor (beta chain) came up many times. The antigen is unknown. The germline V and J ends were trimmed by 2 bases and 4 bases, with 10 bases remaining between them. This CDR3 region has 14 residues. Germline CDR1 and CDR2: SGHRS and YFSETQ. The entry originates in a study of T-cell reconstitution after alpha-beta-depleted transplantation in children. For TCRbeta, the library was prepared with unique molecular identifiers. MiXCR was run by TCRdb on the PCR reads, yielding one entry per CDR3 protein. The sample carries 550,000 to 800,000 distinct CDR3 sequences, 10% to 15% recorded once. Regarding the study as a whole: Hyperexpanded clones declined; after one year, newly produced T cells mostly supplied diversity. The origin of alpha-beta T cells about two months after transplant was reportedly several hundred expanded graft clones.

V gene TRBV5-1 combines with J gene TRBJ1-5; D gene ambiguous. The material was PBMCs, obtained before TCRalphabeta/CD19-depleted stem cell transplant. This receptor was obtained from a girl aged 2-10 years with congenital amegakaryocytic thrombocytopenia, due to receive a stem cell transplant. The CDR3 nucleotides are TGCGCCAGCAGCTTACGTGCCGGGAATCAGCCCCAGCATTTT. This gives the protein CASSLRAGNQPQHF.